This T cell receptor beta chain emerged from a study of cytomegalovirus exposure and HLA in healthy donors. Vbeta (60) and Jbeta (13) primers were used in the PCR. The assay was immunoSEQ multiplex PCR, and TCRdb's table has in-frame clones only and misses some. The sample lists about 150,000 clones, roughly 10% occurring once. J gave up 7 bases and V 4 bases, and 5 bases lay outside the gene matches. Germline-derived CDR1 and CDR2 are SGHTA and FQGNSA. The CDR3 is 15 amino acids. Study conclusions and caveats: Most likely, a cluster of highly shared sequence variants arose as a sequencing artifact.

As concerns this clone: Its target is unknown.

Sequencing used PBMCs. The sequence derives from a male donor in good health and CMV-seronegative. J is TRBJ2-1 and V is TRBV7-2, with 12 bases identical to TRBD1. The CDR3 sequence: CASSSGTGGRNEQFF. For the CDR3, the DNA is TGTGCCAGCAGCTCCGGGACAGGGGGCCGGAATGAGCAGTTCTTC.